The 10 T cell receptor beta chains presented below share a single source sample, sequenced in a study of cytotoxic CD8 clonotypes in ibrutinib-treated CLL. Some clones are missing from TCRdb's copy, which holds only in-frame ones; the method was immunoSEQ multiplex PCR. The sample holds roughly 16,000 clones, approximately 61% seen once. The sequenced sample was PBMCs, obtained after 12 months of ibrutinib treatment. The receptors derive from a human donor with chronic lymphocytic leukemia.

The CDR3, as DNA: TGCGCCAGCAGCTTAACTTGGGTAGGGAGACTAGCGGGGAACTCTGGGGCCAACGTCCTGACTTTC. This translates into CASSLTWVGRLAGNSGANVLTF. This chain uses TRBV5-1 with TRBJ2-6; TRBD2 aligns across 11 bases. After removal of 2 bases from V and 0 bases from J, the junction contained 16 bases not matched to a gene. The CDR3 has 22 amino acids. The germline gives CDR1 SGHRS, CDR2 YFSETQ.

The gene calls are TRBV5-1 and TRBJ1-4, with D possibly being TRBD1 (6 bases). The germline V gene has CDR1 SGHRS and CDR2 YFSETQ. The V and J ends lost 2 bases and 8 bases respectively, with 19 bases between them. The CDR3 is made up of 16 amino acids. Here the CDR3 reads CASSLGTYTTGEKLFF. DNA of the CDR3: TGCGCCAGCAGCTTAGGTACCTATACCACAGGGGAAAAACTGTTTTTT.

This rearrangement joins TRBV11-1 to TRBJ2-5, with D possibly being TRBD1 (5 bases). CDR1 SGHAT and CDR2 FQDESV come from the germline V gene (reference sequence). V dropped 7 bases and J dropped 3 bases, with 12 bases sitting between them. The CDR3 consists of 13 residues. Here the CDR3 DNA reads TGTGCCAGCACCGCGGAAGGGGAAGAGACCCAGTACTTC. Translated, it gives CASTAEGEETQYF.

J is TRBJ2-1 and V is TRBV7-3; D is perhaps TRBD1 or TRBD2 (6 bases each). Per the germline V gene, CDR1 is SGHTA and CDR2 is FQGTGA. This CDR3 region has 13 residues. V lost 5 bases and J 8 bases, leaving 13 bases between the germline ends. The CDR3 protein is CASSTQEGDEQFF. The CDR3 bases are TGTGCCAGCAGCACCCAGGAGGGGGATGAGCAGTTCTTC. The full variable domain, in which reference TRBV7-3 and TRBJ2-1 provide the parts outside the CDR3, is GAGVSQTPSNKVTEKGKYVELRCDPISGHTALYWYRQSLGQGPEFLIYFQGTGAADDSGLPNDRFFAVRPEGSVSTLKIQRTERGDSAVYLCASSTQEGDEQFFGPGTRLTVL.

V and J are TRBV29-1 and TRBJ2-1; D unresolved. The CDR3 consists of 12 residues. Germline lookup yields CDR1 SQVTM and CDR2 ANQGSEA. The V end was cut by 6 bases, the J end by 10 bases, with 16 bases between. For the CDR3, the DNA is TGCAGCGTCACGTGGCAGATTGGAGAGCAGTTCTTC. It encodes CSVTWQIGEQFF.

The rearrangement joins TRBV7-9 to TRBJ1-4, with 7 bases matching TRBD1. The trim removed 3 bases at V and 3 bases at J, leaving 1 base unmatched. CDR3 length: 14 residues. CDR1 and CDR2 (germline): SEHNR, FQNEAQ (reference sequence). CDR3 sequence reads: CASSLGQPNEKLFF. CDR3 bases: TGTGCCAGCAGCTTGGGACAGCCTAATGAAAAACTGTTTTTT.

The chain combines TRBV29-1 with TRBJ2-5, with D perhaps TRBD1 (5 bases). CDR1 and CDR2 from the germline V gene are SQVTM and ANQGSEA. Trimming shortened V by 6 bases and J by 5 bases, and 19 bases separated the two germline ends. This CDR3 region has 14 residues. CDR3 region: CSVVGAGAGETQYF. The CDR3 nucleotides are TGCAGCGTCGTTGGGGCTGGTGCCGGGGAGACCCAGTACTTC. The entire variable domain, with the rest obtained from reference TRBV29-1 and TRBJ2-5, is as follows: SAVISQKPSRDICQRGTSLTIQCQVDSQVTMMFWYRQQPGQSLTLIATANQGSEATYESGFVIDKFPISRPNLTFSTLTVSNMSPEDSSIYLCSVVGAGAGETQYFGPGTRLLVL.

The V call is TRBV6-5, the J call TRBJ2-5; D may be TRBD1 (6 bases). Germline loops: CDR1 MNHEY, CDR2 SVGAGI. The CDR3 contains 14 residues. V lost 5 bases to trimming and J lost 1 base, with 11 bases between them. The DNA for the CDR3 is TGTGCCAGCAGTAAAGGGACACCCCAAGAGACCCAGTACTTC. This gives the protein CASSKGTPQETQYF.

The CDR3 DNA reads TGTGCCAGCAGCCGCGTCCGGGACAGGGCTCAGCCCCAGCATTTT. Its protein is CASSRVRDRAQPQHF. This sequence joins TRBV28 and TRBJ1-5; 9 bases fit TRBD1. Trimming took 6 bases from V and 6 from J; bases not matched to a gene: 9. The CDR3 runs to 15 residues. Looked up from germline, CDR1 is MDHEN and CDR2 is SYDVKM.

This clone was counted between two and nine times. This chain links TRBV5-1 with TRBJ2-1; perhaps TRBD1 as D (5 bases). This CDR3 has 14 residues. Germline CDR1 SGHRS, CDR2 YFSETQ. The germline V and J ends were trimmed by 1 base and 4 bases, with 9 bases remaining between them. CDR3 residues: CASSLQQEYNEQFF. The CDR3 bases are TGCGCCAGCAGCTTGCAACAGGAGTACAATGAGCAGTTCTTC.